There are a few counts of the clone carrying this T cell receptor (beta chain). Germline V gene lookup returns CDR1 SNHLY and CDR2 FYNNEI. The length of the CDR3 is 16 residues. V lost 6 bases, J lost 4 bases, and 10 bases stayed unmatched. Source study methods: Estimated nucleated cell counts came from reference gene primer amplification. The table came from immunoSEQ multiplex PCR; TCRdb's copy has only in-frame clones and leaves some out. That table supplies the V and J calls and clone size; D and trimming were determined from the DNA. The sample contains over 200,000 clones, around 91% of which appear only once. This sample is drawn from a study of blood T cell repertoires in COVID-19.

Sequencing was performed on PBMCs or T cells enriched from blood (not recorded which). The TCR was taken from a man younger than 45 who had been exposed to COVID-19. The rearrangement uses TRBV2 and TRBJ1-2, with TRBD1 identical over 11 bases. CDR3 bases: TGTGCCAGCAGGGCTACCGGGACAGGGGGAAGCTATGGCTACACCTTC. Translated, it gives CASRATGTGGSYGYTF.